This TCR beta chain was documented in a study of identical twins. CDR1 and CDR2 from the germline V gene are LGHDT and YNNKEL (reference sequence). V shed 4 bases and J shed 5 bases, with 12 bases lying between them. The CDR3 covers 14 residues. TCRdb fed the 5' RACE reads into MiXCR, producing one record per CDR3 protein. The table records fewer than 650,000 distinct CDR3 sequences, around a tenth of them present only once. This clonotype was counted a few times. The antigen is not known. Study-wide results and caveats: The analysis was cross-sectional rather than longitudinal within donors. Beta clonotypes that were abundant in cord blood contained fewer insertions, a pattern absent from memory repertoires. Low generation probability was overrepresented in out-of-frame alpha sequences shared by twins. Twins' excess sharing was less marked for out-of-frame beta sequences.

This sample also belongs to another study, concerning yellow fever vaccine responses in identical twins.

This sequence joins TRBV3-1 and TRBJ1-5; TRBD1 might be the D (5 bases). The receptor was isolated from a young woman in good health. The sequencing input was PBMCs. The CDR3 sequence is CASSPTGGDQPQHF. The CDR3 coding sequence is TGTGCCAGCAGCCCCACGGGGGGGGATCAGCCCCAGCATTTT.